This TCR beta chain was identified during a study of identical twins. Deletions cut 4 bases from V and 3 bases from J, with 24 bases between. The germline gives CDR1 MNHEY, CDR2 SVGAGI. This CDR3 region has 18 residues. TCRdb analysed the 5' RACE reads with MiXCR anew, one entry per CDR3 protein. The profile shows about 490,000 distinct CDR3 sequences, 15% of them singletons. This clonotype appeared a few times. These data were also reused for a study on yellow fever vaccine responses in identical twins.

The chain carries TRBV6-5 and TRBJ2-5; D is possibly TRBD1 (6 bases). The receptor comes from a woman younger than 35 in good health. The sequenced material came from CD4+ T cells sorted from blood. The CDR3 sequence: CASSWGHHSSHSEETQYF. DNA for the CDR3: TGTGCCAGCAGTTGGGGACACCATAGTTCGCATAGCGAAGAGACCCAGTACTTC.